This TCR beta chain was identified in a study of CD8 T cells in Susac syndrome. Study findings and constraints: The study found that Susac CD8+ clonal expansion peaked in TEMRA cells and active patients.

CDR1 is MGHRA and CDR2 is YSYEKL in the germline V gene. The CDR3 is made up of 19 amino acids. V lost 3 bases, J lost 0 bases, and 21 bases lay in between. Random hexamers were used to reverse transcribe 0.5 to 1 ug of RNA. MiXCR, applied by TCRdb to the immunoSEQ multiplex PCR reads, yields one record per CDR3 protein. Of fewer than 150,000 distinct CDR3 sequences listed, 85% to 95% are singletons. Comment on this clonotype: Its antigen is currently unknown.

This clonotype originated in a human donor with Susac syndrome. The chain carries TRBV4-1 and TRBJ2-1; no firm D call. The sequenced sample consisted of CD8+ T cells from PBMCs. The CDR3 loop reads CASSHPRRLPGRSYNEQFF. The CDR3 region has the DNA TGCGCCAGCAGCCACCCCAGACGACTCCCCGGCCGCTCCTACAATGAGCAGTTCTTC.